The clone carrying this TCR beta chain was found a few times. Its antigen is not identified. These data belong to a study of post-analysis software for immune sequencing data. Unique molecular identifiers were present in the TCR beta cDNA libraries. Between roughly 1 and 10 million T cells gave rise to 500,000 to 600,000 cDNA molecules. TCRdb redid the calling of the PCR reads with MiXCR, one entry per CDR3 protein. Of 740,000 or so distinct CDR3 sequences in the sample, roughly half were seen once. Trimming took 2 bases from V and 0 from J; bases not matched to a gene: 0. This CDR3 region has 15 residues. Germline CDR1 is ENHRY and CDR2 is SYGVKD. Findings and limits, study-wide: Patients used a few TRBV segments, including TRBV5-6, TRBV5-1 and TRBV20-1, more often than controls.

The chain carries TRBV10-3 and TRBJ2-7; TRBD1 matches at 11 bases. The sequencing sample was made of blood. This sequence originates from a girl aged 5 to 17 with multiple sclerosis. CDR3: CAISEGTGGSYEQYF. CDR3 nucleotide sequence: TGTGCCATCAGTGAGGGGACAGGGGGCTCCTACGAGCAGTACTTC.